This T cell receptor (beta chain) was sequenced during a study of radiotherapy plus CTLA-4 blockade in lung cancer (dated 2018 in TCRdb). Looking at the study overall: Among enrolled patients, about 19% had an objective response and roughly 33% reached disease control. The paper as a whole reports these results and caveats: After treatment with radiotherapy and ipilimumab, TCR clones that originated in tumors expanded in peripheral blood. The strongest predictors of response were reported to be early dynamic shifts in blood T cell clones along with a rise in serum interferon-beta following radiation.

The study evaluated CTLA-4 blockade (ipilimumab) given together with focal radiation therapy in patients who had chemo-refractory metastatic non-small-cell lung cancer. The CDR3 spans 14 residues, from the cysteine through the phenylalanine. The entry retains the CDR3 DNA only, 42 bases that are in frame from base 1. Trimming removed 2 bases from V and 2 bases from J, leaving 11 bases between the germline ends. For CDR1 and CDR2, the germline V gene lists SGDLS and YYNGEE. Receptors were amplified or captured by the immunoSEQ multiplex PCR assay. Imported from immuneACCESS, the table was reduced by TCRdb to in-frame sequences with V and J called. These copies leave out some clones; in studies compared against another copy, an unresolved V gene accounts for under half, and the cause of the remainder is not known. This sample gives about 88,000 clones in total; about two thirds of them show up just once. Together, the top ten hold more than 12% of the sample.

In regard to this clone: Its antigen specificity is not known. There are no base qualities to consult, and no much larger clone falls within one base.

This clonotype was sampled from a human donor with non-small cell lung cancer that progressed on radiotherapy plus ipilimumab. The chain was built from TRBV9 and TRBJ2-7; possibly the D gene is TRBD1, per 6 matching bases. Sequenced material: peripheral blood, taken from a patient treated with radiotherapy plus ipilimumab. The nucleotide sequence reads TGTGCCAGCAGCGTCCGGGACATTCCCTACGAGCAGTACTTC. Its translation is CASSVRDIPYEQYF.